The rows below give T cell receptor beta chains drawn from one sample of a study of blood T cell repertoires in COVID-19. The table came from immunoSEQ multiplex PCR; TCRdb's copy has only in-frame clones and leaves some out. Altogether roughly 120,000 clones are present, approximately 80% being singletons, with the ten largest covering approximately 12%. The sequencing sample was made of peripheral blood. The source of these receptors is a woman in her sixties or seventies with acute or convalescent COVID-19. Both conserved end residues are trimmed from each CDR3. Rows may omit the clone size; those that give it use once, few, many or a size class.

j_call: TRBJ1-1; clone_size: .; v_call: TRBV30; cdr3_aa: AWEQGRAEAF
j_call: TRBJ2-7; clone_size: .; v_call: TRBV30; cdr3_aa: AWSDPTPIDEQY
j_call: TRBJ1-5; clone_size: .; v_call: TRBV19; cdr3_aa: ASSLGQPNQPQH
j_call: TRBJ1-1; clone_size: .; v_call: TRBV11-2; cdr3_aa: ASSLESRLL
j_call: TRBJ1-1; clone_size: .; v_call: TRBV3-1/TRBV3-2; cdr3_aa: ASSQGWQDTEAF
j_call: TRBJ2-7; clone_size: .; v_call: TRBV7-9; cdr3_aa: ASHREMTYEQY
j_call: TRBJ1-1; clone_size: few; v_call: TRBV7-9; cdr3_aa: ASSPGFNTAF
j_call: TRBJ1-2; clone_size: .; v_call: TRBV19; cdr3_aa: ASKPPRYHDGYT
j_call: TRBJ1-2; clone_size: .; v_call: TRBV10-3; cdr3_aa: AIRGTGVTYGYT
j_call: TRBJ1-1; clone_size: .; v_call: TRBV27; cdr3_aa: ASSFSADNTEAF
j_call: TRBJ2-3; clone_size: .; v_call: TRBV27; cdr3_aa: ASSFQGPGTDTQY
j_call: TRBJ2-7; clone_size: .; v_call: TRBV10-2; cdr3_aa: ASSDGVTYEQY
j_call: TRBJ2-3; clone_size: .; v_call: TRBV5-1; cdr3_aa: ASSVTADTQY
j_call: TRBJ1-2; clone_size: .; v_call: TRBV12-3/TRBV12-4; cdr3_aa: ASSPQGNYGYT
j_call: TRBJ1-2; clone_size: few; v_call: TRBV3-1/TRBV3-2; cdr3_aa: ASSLRQGGPYGYT
j_call: TRBJ2-3; clone_size: .; v_call: TRBV24-1; cdr3_aa: ATAASGGDTDTQY
j_call: TRBJ1-4; clone_size: .; v_call: TRBV9; cdr3_aa: ASSGGQGASTNEKLF
j_call: TRBJ1-4; clone_size: few; v_call: TRBV28; cdr3_aa: ASSLGGAPNEKLF
j_call: TRBJ1-1; clone_size: .; v_call: TRBV20-1; cdr3_aa: SARSGTEAF
j_call: TRBJ1-2; clone_size: .; v_call: TRBV7-9; cdr3_aa: ASSQEGYGYT
j_call: TRBJ2-7; clone_size: .; v_call: TRBV5-8; cdr3_aa: ASSFGGTPAWDEQY
j_call: TRBJ1-1; clone_size: .; v_call: TRBV2; cdr3_aa: ASSGQGLEAF
j_call: TRBJ1-1; clone_size: .; v_call: TRBV5-1; cdr3_aa: ASSLAGGGGTEAF
j_call: TRBJ2-1; clone_size: .; v_call: TRBV24-1; cdr3_aa: ATSDTGRTFNEQF
j_call: TRBJ1-4; clone_size: .; v_call: TRBV7-8; cdr3_aa: ASSLALTGLKEKLF
j_call: TRBJ1-1; clone_size: .; v_call: TRBV6-5; cdr3_aa: ASSFGGLSTEAF
j_call: TRBJ2-7; clone_size: .; v_call: TRBV27; cdr3_aa: ASGYRGEQY
j_call: TRBJ1-1; clone_size: once; v_call: TRBV5-1; cdr3_aa: ASSIGGGSEEAF
j_call: TRBJ2-7; clone_size: .; v_call: TRBV4-1; cdr3_aa: ASSPLGWGGTAEQY
j_call: TRBJ1-1; clone_size: .; v_call: TRBV2; cdr3_aa: ASSDIEQGGDSMNTEAF
j_call: TRBJ1-5; clone_size: few; v_call: TRBV24-1; cdr3_aa: ATSDLDLVGHRGQYSNQPQH
j_call: TRBJ1-2; clone_size: .; v_call: TRBV3-1/TRBV3-2; cdr3_aa: ASSQGQINYGYT
j_call: TRBJ1-1; clone_size: .; v_call: TRBV28; cdr3_aa: ASSPPGLPEAF
j_call: TRBJ2-3; clone_size: .; v_call: TRBV10-3; cdr3_aa: AIKSQTTPTDTQY
j_call: TRBJ1-1; clone_size: few; v_call: TRBV5-1; cdr3_aa: ASSPQGASEAF
j_call: TRBJ1-2; clone_size: .; v_call: TRBV25-1; cdr3_aa: ASSKAGTGYGYT
j_call: TRBJ1-1; clone_size: .; v_call: TRBV28; cdr3_aa: ASIRGMAEAF
j_call: TRBJ2-5; clone_size: .; v_call: TRBV20-1; cdr3_aa: SANGWETQY
j_call: TRBJ1-1; clone_size: .; v_call: TRBV2; cdr3_aa: ASRTGIFGTEAF
j_call: TRBJ1-5; clone_size: .; v_call: TRBV27; cdr3_aa: ASSTRGTGGSYPQH
j_call: TRBJ1-1; clone_size: few; v_call: TRBV2; cdr3_aa: ASSPRMNTEAF
j_call: TRBJ2-3; clone_size: .; v_call: TRBV13; cdr3_aa: ASSYLHRGPDTQY
j_call: TRBJ2-3; clone_size: .; v_call: TRBV30; cdr3_aa: AWSPRGGPHRPDTQY
j_call: TRBJ2-7; clone_size: .; v_call: TRBV29-1; cdr3_aa: SVAPGGSRGILYEQY
j_call: TRBJ1-4; clone_size: .; v_call: TRBV5-4; cdr3_aa: ASSYTGYNEKLF
j_call: TRBJ2-3; clone_size: .; v_call: TRBV6-5; cdr3_aa: ATNGGVTDTQY
j_call: TRBJ1-1; clone_size: .; v_call: TRBV7-2; cdr3_aa: ASSLAIIGTYTEAF
j_call: TRBJ2-7; clone_size: once; v_call: TRBV14; cdr3_aa: ASSPLGGQVSYEQY
j_call: TRBJ1-2; clone_size: .; v_call: TRBV5-5; cdr3_aa: ASSFTGSAYGYT
j_call: TRBJ1-2; clone_size: .; v_call: TRBV5-4; cdr3_aa: ASSLFAGSGYGYT
j_call: TRBJ1-1; clone_size: .; v_call: TRBV3-1/TRBV3-2; cdr3_aa: ASSQDTRAAF
j_call: TRBJ2-2; clone_size: few; v_call: TRBV20-1; cdr3_aa: SASRGRNTGELF
j_call: TRBJ1-3; clone_size: .; v_call: TRBV19; cdr3_aa: ASSLRPGRNTIY
j_call: TRBJ1-4; clone_size: .; v_call: TRBV19; cdr3_aa: ATSTAYNEKLF
j_call: TRBJ1-2; clone_size: .; v_call: TRBV2; cdr3_aa: ASRGEGANYGYT